Ten or more counts support the clone carrying this TCR beta chain. What it binds is not known. The entry originates in a study of breast tumors, draining lymph nodes, adjacent tissues. Study-level points and caveats: Data fit most tumor T cells coming from lymph node, expanding in tumor.

This CDR3 has 14 residues. The germline V gene encodes CDR1 SGDLS and CDR2 YYNGEE. V gave up 4 bases and J gave up 8 bases; unmatched junction bases: 4. Samples came from axillary lymph nodes draining the breast cancer. TCRdb processed the multiplex PCR reads anew with MiXCR; each CDR3 protein has one entry. The sample comprises some 85,000 distinct CDR3 sequences, more than 25% of which are singletons, and more than 7% rests with the top ten. The sequencing input was axillary lymph node tissue. This receptor was identified in a female donor with breast cancer. Some clones in this sample may be carry-over from other donors' samples. The chain uses TRBV9 and TRBJ1-6; 9 positions match TRBD1. CDR3 in DNA: TGTGCCAGCAGCACCCGACAGGGGGATTCACCCCTCCACTTT. Its protein is CASSTRQGDSPLHF.